Sequencing of this T cell receptor beta chain was carried out in a study of identical twins. General study points: Fewer insertions marked abundant cord blood beta clonotypes; young adult naive trended weakly, memory not at all. Invariant MAIT and iNKT cells may have partly biased zero-insertion analyses.

This clonotype appeared a few times. Antigen: not known. cDNA molecules carried unique molecular identifiers, and template switching added a universal primer site. TCRdb reprocessed the 5' RACE reads via MiXCR and lists one record per CDR3 protein. Of 200,000 to 250,000 distinct CDR3 sequences in the sample, 7.5% are singletons; the top ten hold about 1.9%. CDR3 length equals 15 residues. The V and J ends lost 4 bases and 6 bases respectively, with 17 bases between them. Germline CDR1 and CDR2: SGHRS and YFSETQ. These data are also associated with another study on yellow fever vaccine responses in identical twins.

The chain joins TRBV5-1 to TRBJ2-1; D is undetermined. This clonotype was sampled from a woman younger than 35 in good health. Sequenced material: memory (CD45RO+) T cells sorted from blood. The CDR3 region has the DNA TGCGCCAGCAGCATAACTATGTCCTCGGGCAATGAGCAGTTCTTC. Its translation is CASSITMSSGNEQFF.